One sample yielded the 22 T cell receptor beta chains listed below, sequenced in a study of T cell repertoires in cytomegalovirus infection. Each CDR3 protein gets one entry after TCRdb re-called the reads with MiXCR. The table includes around 490,000 distinct CDR3 sequences, more than 20% detected once. Sequenced input: PBMCs. Every receptor here comes from a human donor in good health (CMV status not recorded). Some clones in this sample may be carry-over from other donors' samples.

The chain uses TRBV9 and TRBJ1-2; 11 nucleotides agree with TRBD1. The length of the CDR3 is 13 residues. The germline V gene has CDR1 SGDLS and CDR2 YYNGEE. V shed 3 bases and J 9 bases; nucleotides not matched to a gene: 4. The CDR3 sequence: CASSADRGLRYTF. In DNA, the CDR3 is TGTGCCAGCAGCGCGGACAGGGGGCTTCGCTACACCTTC.

The gene calls are TRBV2 and TRBJ1-1; 7 bases fit TRBD1. With V trimmed by 6 bases and J by 3 bases, 10 bases remained unmatched. The CDR3 has 15 residues. The germline V gene encodes CDR1 SNHLY and CDR2 FYNNEI. CDR3 in amino acids: CASRATGTEHTEAFF. The CDR3 coding sequence is TGTGCCAGCAGGGCGACCGGGACAGAACACACTGAAGCTTTCTTT.

A few counts support this clonotype. The chain recombines TRBV7-9 with TRBJ2-7; TRBD2 might be the D (6 bases). The V and J ends lost 4 bases and 4 bases respectively, with 14 bases between them. The length of the CDR3 is 14 residues. The germline gives CDR1 SEHNR, CDR2 FQNEAQ (reference sequence). This CDR3 reads CASSYAGLGYEQYF. The CDR3 bases are TGTGCCAGCAGCTATGCGGGATTAGGGTACGAGCAGTACTTC.

This clonotype was seen more than once but under ten times. CDR3 loop: CASSLGASSAVSYNEQFF. The CDR3 coding sequence is TGTGCCAGCAGCTTGGGCGCTTCTAGCGCCGTCTCCTACAATGAGCAGTTCTTC. The chain combines TRBV11-3 with TRBJ2-1; D might be TRBD2 (6 bases). The length of the CDR3 is 18 residues. From germline, CDR1 is SGHNT and CDR2 YENEEA. The germline V and J ends were trimmed by 3 bases and 0 bases, with 18 bases remaining between them. Variable domain in full (rest from reference TRBV11-3 and TRBJ2-1): EAGVVQSPRYKIIEKKQPVAFWCNPISGHNTLYWYLQNLGQGPELLIRYENEEAVDDSQLPKDRFSAERLKGVDSTLKIQPAELGDSAVYLCASSLGASSAVSYNEQFFGPGTRLTVL.

For the CDR3, the DNA is TGTGCCAGAAGTAGCGGGGCGATACCCTACAATGAGCAGTTCTTC. This codes for CARSSGAIPYNEQFF. The V call is TRBV27, the J call TRBJ2-1; 8 bases are a match to TRBD2. The CDR3 is made up of 15 amino acids. The V segment lost 9 bases and the J segment 2 bases; nucleotides outside the gene matches: 9. CDR1 and CDR2 from the germline V gene are MNHEY and SMNVEV (reference sequence).

This clonotype has at least ten counts. V is TRBV11-1 and J is TRBJ1-1; TRBD1 is a possible D gene (5 bases). Trimming shortened V by 2 bases and J by 5 bases, and 12 bases separated the two germline ends. The CDR3 runs 14 residues. Germline CDR1 SGHAT, CDR2 FQDESV (reference sequence). The CDR3 protein is CASSLSQGRTEAFF. CDR3 nucleotide sequence: TGTGCCAGCAGCTTATCGCAGGGTAGGACTGAAGCTTTCTTT. Full variable domain (outside the CDR3, taken from reference TRBV11-1 and TRBJ1-1): EAEVAQSPRYKITEKSQAVAFWCDPISGHATLYWYRQILGQGPELLVQFQDESVVDDSQLPKDRFSAERLKGVDSTLKIQPAELGDSAMYLCASSLSQGRTEAFFGQGTRLTVV.

The chain uses TRBV11-3 and TRBJ2-3; 10 bases are a match to TRBD2. The germline V gene has CDR1 SGHNT and CDR2 YENEEA. V shed 3 bases, J shed 5 bases, and the junction held 11 bases outside the gene matches. The CDR3 spans 17 residues. Here the CDR3 reads CASSFLAGDPTVDTQYF. CDR3 coding DNA: TGTGCCAGCAGCTTCCTAGCGGGAGATCCTACCGTAGATACGCAGTATTTT.

In its sample, this clonotype was seen a few times. This chain links TRBV12-3 or TRBV12-4 with TRBJ2-5, with 8 bases fitting TRBD2. The CDR3 loop spans 15 amino acids. Trimming took 6 bases from V and 4 from J; bases not matched to a gene: 10. Here the CDR3 reads CASSPGTRGGETQYF. Written as DNA, the CDR3 is TGTGCCAGCAGCCCTGGGACTAGGGGAGGAGAGACCCAGTACTTC.

The chain employs TRBV7-2 and TRBJ1-2, with TRBD1 identical over 7 bases. Germline-derived CDR1 and CDR2 are SGHTA and FQGNSA. There are 20 residues in the CDR3. V trimming: 0 bases; J trimming: 2 bases; junction bases outside the gene matches: 18. This CDR3 is CASSLALQTTGLTLNYGYTF. The CDR3 region has the DNA TGTGCCAGCAGCTTAGCTCTGCAGACGACAGGGCTCACTTTAAACTATGGCTACACCTTC.

The chain links TRBV9 to TRBJ1-1; D is possibly TRBD1 (6 bases). The germline CDR1 and CDR2 sequences are SGDLS and YYNGEE. There are 15 residues in the CDR3. The V gene lost 3 bases and the J gene lost 4 bases, with 16 bases spanning the gap. CDR3 loop: CASSGGDTGFTEAFF. CDR3 nucleotide sequence: TGTGCCAGCAGCGGCGGCGATACAGGGTTCACTGAAGCTTTCTTT.

This rearrangement joins TRBV10-3 to TRBJ1-3; a possible D gene is TRBD1 (5 bases). V lost 3 bases to trimming and J lost 2 bases, with 5 bases between them. This CDR3 region has 13 residues. Germline CDR1 reads ENHRY; CDR2 reads SYGVKD. The CDR3 nucleotides read TGTGCCATCAGTGACAGGGCTGGAAACACCATATATTTT. It is translated as CAISDRAGNTIYF.

V usage is TRBV27 and J usage is TRBJ2-3; D not certain. The CDR3 totals 14 residues. Trimming took 1 base from V and 4 from J, leaving 9 bases between them. Germline assignment: CDR1 MNHEY and CDR2 SMNVEV (reference sequence). CDR3 nucleotide sequence: TGTGCCAGCAGTTTATGGGGAATCTCAGATACGCAGTATTTT. Translating gives CASSLWGISDTQYF.

This clonotype has a count of ten or more. This rearrangement joins TRBV7-9 to TRBJ2-6; no definite D call. The CDR3 has 13 amino acids. Per the germline V gene, CDR1 is SEHNR and CDR2 is FQNEAQ (reference sequence). V dropped 9 bases and J dropped 4 bases, with 10 bases sitting between them. Here the CDR3 reads CASTPSGANVLTF. The CDR3 DNA follows: TGTGCCAGTACCCCTTCAGGGGCCAACGTCCTGACTTTC.

This clonotype was recorded a few times. The chain joins TRBV12-3 or TRBV12-4 to TRBJ2-3, with TRBD2 identical over 13 bases. This CDR3 region has 17 residues. V gave up 8 bases and J gave up 2 bases; unmatched junction bases: 10. The CDR3 coding sequence is TGTGCCAGCCTTCCCCGGACTAGCGGGAGACCCACAGATACGCAGTATTTT. This translates into CASLPRTSGRPTDTQYF.

This clonotype was found many times. J is TRBJ2-4 and V is TRBV7-2; D is undetermined. Trimming took 3 bases from V and 1 from J, leaving 16 bases between them. The CDR3 length is 17 residues. CDR1 is SGHTA, CDR2 FQGNSA, per germline. DNA of the CDR3: TGTGCCAGCAGCTTTTTGGCCAACCCAAAGGCCAAAAACATTCAGTACTTC. Protein: CASSFLANPKAKNIQYF.

This clonotype was recorded at least ten times. The rearrangement uses TRBV7-2 and TRBJ2-1; D is possibly TRBD1 or TRBD2 (5 bases each). This CDR3 has 13 amino acids. CDR1 is SGHTA, CDR2 FQGNSA, per germline. V was cut by 1 base and J by 9 bases, with 10 bases left in between. CDR3 residues: CASSLVPGTEQFF. The CDR3 coding sequence is TGTGCCAGCAGCTTAGTTCCAGGGACTGAGCAGTTCTTC.

This clonotype was counted between two and nine times. The chain joins TRBV10-1 to TRBJ1-1, with D tentatively TRBD1 (6 bases). V shed 3 bases and J shed 1 base, with 6 bases lying between them. The CDR3 totals 13 residues. The germline V gene has CDR1 WNHNN and CDR2 SYGVQD (reference sequence). CDR3 protein: CASSDRGNTEAFF. CDR3 bases: TGCGCCAGCAGTGACAGGGGGAACACTGAAGCTTTCTTT.

This clonotype has only a few counts. The V and J genes are TRBV6-2 or TRBV6-3 and TRBJ2-3, with D perhaps TRBD1 (5 bases). The germline V gene has CDR1 MNHEY and CDR2 SVGEGT. Trimming took 0 bases from V and 2 from J, leaving 9 bases between them. CDR3 size: 15 residues. The DNA for the CDR3 is TGTGCCAGCAGTTACTCCTCGACAGACACAGATACGCAGTATTTT. Translation gives CASSYSSTDTDTQYF.

A few counts support this clonotype. This sequence joins TRBV7-9 and TRBJ1-2, with D hard to call. Trimming took off 5 bases at V and 6 bases at J, with 13 bases between the two ends. In germline, CDR1 is SEHNR, CDR2 FQNEAQ (reference sequence). This CDR3 is built from 13 residues. CDR3 protein: CASSPAGSHGYTF. The CDR3 nucleotides are TGTGCCAGCAGCCCCGCGGGGAGCCATGGCTACACCTTC.

The rearrangement joins TRBV20-1 to TRBJ2-1; unclear D gene. This CDR3 has 15 residues. V dropped 6 bases and J dropped 0 bases, with 15 bases sitting between them. Germline V lookup: CDR1 DFQATT, CDR2 SNEGSKA (reference sequence). The CDR3 nucleotides read TGCAGTGCCGCTGGGATTTTGAGCTCCTACAATGAGCAGTTCTTC. Protein sequence: CSAAGILSSYNEQFF.

This clonotype was detected ten times or more. The J gene is TRBJ1-3, the V gene TRBV7-8, with 7 bases fitting TRBD1. CDR1 and CDR2 (germline): SGHVS, FQNEAQ. With V trimmed by 6 bases and J by 0 bases, 2 bases remained unmatched. The CDR3 is made up of 14 amino acids. The CDR3 DNA is TGTGCCAGCAGAGGGACAGCCTCTGGAAACACCATATATTTT. The encoded protein is CASRGTASGNTIYF. Variable domain in full (rest from reference TRBV7-8 and TRBJ1-3): GAGVSQSPRYKVAKRGQDVALRCDPISGHVSLFWYQQALGQGPEFLTYFQNEAQLDKSGLPSDRFFAERPEGSVSTLKIQRTQQEDSAVYLCASRGTASGNTIYFGEGSWLTVV.

The J gene is TRBJ2-1, the V gene TRBV10-3; TRBD1 or TRBD2 may be the D gene (6 bases each). The ends were cut back, 7 bases at V and 3 bases at J, with 13 bases in the middle. The germline gives CDR1 ENHRY, CDR2 SYGVKD. The CDR3 consists of 14 residues. Here the CDR3 reads CAIKRTAGYNEQFF. The CDR3 nucleotides read TGTGCCATCAAGAGGACAGCGGGCTACAATGAGCAGTTCTTC.